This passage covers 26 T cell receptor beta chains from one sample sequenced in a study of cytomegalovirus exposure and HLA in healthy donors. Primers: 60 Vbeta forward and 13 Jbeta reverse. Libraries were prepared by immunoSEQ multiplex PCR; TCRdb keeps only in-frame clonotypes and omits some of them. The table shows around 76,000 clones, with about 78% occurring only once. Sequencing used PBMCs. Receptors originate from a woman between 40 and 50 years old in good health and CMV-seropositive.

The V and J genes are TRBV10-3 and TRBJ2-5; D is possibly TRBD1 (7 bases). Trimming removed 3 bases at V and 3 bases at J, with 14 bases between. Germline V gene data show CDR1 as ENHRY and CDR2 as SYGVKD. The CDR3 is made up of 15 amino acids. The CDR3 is CAISEWQGGKETQYF. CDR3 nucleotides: TGTGCCATCAGTGAATGGCAGGGGGGTAAAGAGACCCAGTACTTC.

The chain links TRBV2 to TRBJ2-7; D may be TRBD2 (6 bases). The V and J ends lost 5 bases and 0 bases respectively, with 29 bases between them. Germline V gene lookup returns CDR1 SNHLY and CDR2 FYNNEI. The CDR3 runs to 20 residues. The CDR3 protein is CASSRRTLLRWGESSYEQYF. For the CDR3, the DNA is TGTGCCAGCAGTAGGAGGACACTACTGCGGTGGGGGGAAAGCTCCTACGAGCAGTACTTC.

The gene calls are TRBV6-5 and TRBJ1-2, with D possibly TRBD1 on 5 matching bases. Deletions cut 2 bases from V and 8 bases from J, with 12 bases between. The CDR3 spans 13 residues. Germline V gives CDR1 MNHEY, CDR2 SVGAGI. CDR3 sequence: CASSYGRAGGYTF. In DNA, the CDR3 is TGTGCCAGCAGTTACGGCAGGGCGGGGGGCTACACCTTC.

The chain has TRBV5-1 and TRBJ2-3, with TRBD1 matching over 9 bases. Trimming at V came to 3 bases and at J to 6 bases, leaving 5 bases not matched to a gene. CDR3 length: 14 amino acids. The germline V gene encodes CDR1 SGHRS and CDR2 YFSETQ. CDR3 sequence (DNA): TGCGCCAGCAGCTCGGACAGGGGTTCGGATACGCAGTATTTT. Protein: CASSSDRGSDTQYF.

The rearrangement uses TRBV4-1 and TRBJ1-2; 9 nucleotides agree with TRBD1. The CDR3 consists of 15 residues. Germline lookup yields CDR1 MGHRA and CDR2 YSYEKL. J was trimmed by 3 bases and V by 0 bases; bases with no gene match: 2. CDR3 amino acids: CASSQEQGADYGYTF. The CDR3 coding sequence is TGCGCCAGCAGCCAAGAACAGGGGGCGGACTATGGCTACACCTTC.

The CDR3 here is CASSVEQLNSPLHF. In nucleotides, the CDR3 is TGTGCCAGCAGCGTAGAACAGCTTAATTCACCCCTCCACTTT. The chain employs TRBV9 and TRBJ1-6; D is ambiguous. Germline assignment: CDR1 SGDLS and CDR2 YYNGEE. V lost 0 bases to trimming and J lost 6 bases, with 7 bases between them. The CDR3 is 14 amino acids.

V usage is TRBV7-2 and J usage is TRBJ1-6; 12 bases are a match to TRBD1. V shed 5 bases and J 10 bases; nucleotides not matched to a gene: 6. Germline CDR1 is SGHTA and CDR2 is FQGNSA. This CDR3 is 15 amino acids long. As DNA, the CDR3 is TGTGCCAGCAGCCGAACCGGGACAGGGGGCTCACCCCTCCACTTT. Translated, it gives CASSRTGTGGSPLHF.

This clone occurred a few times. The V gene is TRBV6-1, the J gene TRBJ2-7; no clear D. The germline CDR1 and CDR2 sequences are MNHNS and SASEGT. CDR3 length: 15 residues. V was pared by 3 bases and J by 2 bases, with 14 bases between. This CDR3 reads CASSDRSTGAYEQYF. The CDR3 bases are TGTGCCAGCAGTGATAGGTCGACGGGTGCCTACGAGCAGTACTTC.

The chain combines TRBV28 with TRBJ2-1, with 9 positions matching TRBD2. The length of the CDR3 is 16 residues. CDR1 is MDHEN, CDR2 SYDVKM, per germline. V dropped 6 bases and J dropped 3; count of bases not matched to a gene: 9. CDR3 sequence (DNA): TGTGCCAGCAGCACCATTAGCGGGGGCGACTACAATGAGCAGTTCTTC. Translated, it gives CASSTISGGDYNEQFF.

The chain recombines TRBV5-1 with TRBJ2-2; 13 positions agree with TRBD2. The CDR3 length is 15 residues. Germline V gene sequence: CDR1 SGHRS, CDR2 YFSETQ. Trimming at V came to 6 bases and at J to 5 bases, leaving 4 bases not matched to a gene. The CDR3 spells CASKGLAGETGELFF. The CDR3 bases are TGCGCCAGCAAAGGACTAGCGGGGGAAACCGGGGAGCTGTTTTTT.

DNA for the CDR3: TGCGCCAGCAGCTCGACTAGCGGGGGTAGCACAGATACGCAGTATTTT. Translating it yields CASSSTSGGSTDTQYF. V usage is TRBV5-1 and J usage is TRBJ2-3, with 12 bases lining up with TRBD2. Germline values: CDR1 SGHRS, CDR2 YFSETQ. The CDR3 runs to 16 residues. The V gene end was trimmed by 3 bases and the J gene end by 0 bases; junction bases not matched to a gene: 2.

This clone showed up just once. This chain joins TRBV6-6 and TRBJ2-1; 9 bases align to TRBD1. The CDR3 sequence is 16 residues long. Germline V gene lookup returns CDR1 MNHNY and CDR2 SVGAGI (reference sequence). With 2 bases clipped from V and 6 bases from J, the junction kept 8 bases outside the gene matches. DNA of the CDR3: TGTGCCAGCAGTTACGCCGGGACAGGGATCGGCAATGAGCAGTTCTTC. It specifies CASSYAGTGIGNEQFF.

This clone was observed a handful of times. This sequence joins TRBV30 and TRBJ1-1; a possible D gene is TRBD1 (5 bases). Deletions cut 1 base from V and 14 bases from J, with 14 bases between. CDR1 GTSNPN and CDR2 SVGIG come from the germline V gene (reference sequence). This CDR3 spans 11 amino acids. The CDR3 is CAWSEAGPPFF. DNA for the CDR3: TGTGCCTGGAGTGAGGCGGGACCCCCGTTCTTT.

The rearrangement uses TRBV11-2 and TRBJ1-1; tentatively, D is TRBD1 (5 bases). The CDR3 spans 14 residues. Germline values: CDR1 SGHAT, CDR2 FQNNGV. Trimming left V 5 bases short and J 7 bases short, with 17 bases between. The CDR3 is CASSADGGNLEAFF. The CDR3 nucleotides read TGTGCCAGCAGCGCCGACGGGGGGAACCTTGAAGCTTTCTTT. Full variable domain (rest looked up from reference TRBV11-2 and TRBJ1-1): EAGVAQSPRYKIIEKRQSVAFWCNPISGHATLYWYQQILGQGPKLLIQFQNNGVVDDSQLPKDRFSAERLKGVDSTLKIQPAKLEDSAVYLCASSADGGNLEAFFGQGTRLTVV.

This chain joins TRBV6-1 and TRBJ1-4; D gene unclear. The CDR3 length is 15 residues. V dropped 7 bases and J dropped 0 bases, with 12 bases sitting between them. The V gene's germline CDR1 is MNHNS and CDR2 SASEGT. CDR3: CASIREIATNEKLFF. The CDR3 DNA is TGTGCCAGCATAAGGGAGATAGCAACTAATGAAAAACTGTTTTTT.

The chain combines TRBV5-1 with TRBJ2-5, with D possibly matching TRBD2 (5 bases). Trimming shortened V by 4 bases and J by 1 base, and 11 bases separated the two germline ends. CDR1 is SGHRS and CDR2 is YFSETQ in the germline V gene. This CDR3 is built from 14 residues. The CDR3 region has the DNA TGCGCCAGCAGCCTGGCCGGGGTCCAAGAGACCCAGTACTTC. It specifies CASSLAGVQETQYF.

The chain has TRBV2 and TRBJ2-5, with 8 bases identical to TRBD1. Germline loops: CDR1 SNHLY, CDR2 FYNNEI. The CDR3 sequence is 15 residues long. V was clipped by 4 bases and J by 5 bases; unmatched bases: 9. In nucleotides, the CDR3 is TGTGCCAGCAGTGGGCAAGGACAGGGCGGGGAGACCCAGTACTTC. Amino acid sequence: CASSGQGQGGETQYF.

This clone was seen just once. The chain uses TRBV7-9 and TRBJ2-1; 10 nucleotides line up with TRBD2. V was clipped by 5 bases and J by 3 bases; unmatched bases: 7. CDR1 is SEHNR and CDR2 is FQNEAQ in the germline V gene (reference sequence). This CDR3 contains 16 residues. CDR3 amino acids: CASSNLSGGLYNEQFF. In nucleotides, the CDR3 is TGTGCCAGCAGCAATCTTAGCGGGGGGCTCTACAATGAGCAGTTCTTC.

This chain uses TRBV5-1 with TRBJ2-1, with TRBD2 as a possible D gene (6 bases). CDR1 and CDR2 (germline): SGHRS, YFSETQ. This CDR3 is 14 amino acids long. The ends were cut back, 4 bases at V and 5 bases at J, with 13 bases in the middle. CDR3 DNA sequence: TGCGCCAGCAGCCCCCAGGAGGGAAACAATGAGCAGTTCTTC. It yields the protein CASSPQEGNNEQFF.

CDR3 nucleotides: TGTGCCGTAGGACAGGGGGCTGGCCAGCCCCAGCATTTT. This encodes CAVGQGAGQPQHF. The rearrangement uses TRBV2 and TRBJ1-5, with 11 positions matching TRBD1. The germline V gene encodes CDR1 SNHLY and CDR2 FYNNEI. V lost 11 bases, J lost 7 bases, and 7 bases stayed unmatched. This CDR3 comprises 13 residues.

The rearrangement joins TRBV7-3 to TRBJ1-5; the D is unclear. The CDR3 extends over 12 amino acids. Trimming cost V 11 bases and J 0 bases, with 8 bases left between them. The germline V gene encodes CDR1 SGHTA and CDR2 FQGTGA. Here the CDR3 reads CAVGDSNQPQHF. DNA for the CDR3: TGTGCCGTCGGGGATAGCAATCAGCCCCAGCATTTT.

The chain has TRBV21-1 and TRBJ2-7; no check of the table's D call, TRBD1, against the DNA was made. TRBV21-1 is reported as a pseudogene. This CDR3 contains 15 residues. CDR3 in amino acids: CASSRTPGGICEQYF. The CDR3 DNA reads TGTGCCAGCAGCAGAACCCCAGGGGGAATTTGCGAGCAGTACTTC.

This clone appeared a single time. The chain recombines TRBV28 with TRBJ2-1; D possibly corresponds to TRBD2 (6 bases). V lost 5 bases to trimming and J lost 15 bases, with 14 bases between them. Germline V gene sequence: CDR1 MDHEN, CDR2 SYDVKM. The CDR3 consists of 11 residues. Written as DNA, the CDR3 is TGTGCCAGCAGTCCGGGGGTGGCCTGGTTCTTC. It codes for CASSPGVAWFF.

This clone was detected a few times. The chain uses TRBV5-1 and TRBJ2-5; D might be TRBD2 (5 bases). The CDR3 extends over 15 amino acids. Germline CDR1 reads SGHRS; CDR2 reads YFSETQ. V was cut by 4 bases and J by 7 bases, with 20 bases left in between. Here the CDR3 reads CASSRTPEPEGTQYF. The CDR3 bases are TGCGCCAGCAGCCGTACCCCGGAGCCCGAGGGGACCCAGTACTTC. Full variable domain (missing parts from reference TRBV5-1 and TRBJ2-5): KAGVTQTPRYLIKTRGQQVTLSCSPISGHRSVSWYQQTPGQGLQFLFEYFSETQRNKGNFPGRFSGRQFSNSRSEMNVSTLELGDSALYLCASSRTPEPEGTQYFGPGTRLLVL.

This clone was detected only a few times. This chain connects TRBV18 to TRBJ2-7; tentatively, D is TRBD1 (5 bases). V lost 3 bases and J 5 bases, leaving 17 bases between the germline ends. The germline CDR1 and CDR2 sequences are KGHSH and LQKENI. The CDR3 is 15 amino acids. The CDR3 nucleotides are TGTGCCAGCTCACCCCTAATCCAGGGATCCGACGAGCAGTACTTC. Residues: CASSPLIQGSDEQYF.

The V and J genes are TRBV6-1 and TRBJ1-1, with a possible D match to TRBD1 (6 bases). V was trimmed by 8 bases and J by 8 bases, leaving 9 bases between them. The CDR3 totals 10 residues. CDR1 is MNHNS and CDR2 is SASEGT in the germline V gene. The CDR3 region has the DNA TGTGCCAGCTTCGACAGGGAAGCTTTCTTT. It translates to CASFDREAFF.